Described below is a single TCR beta chain sequence and its context. The antigen it recognizes is unknown. Per-base qualities were not stored, and no clone one base away is much larger. The sample originates from a study of blood T cell repertoires in COVID-19 (dated by TCRdb to 2018 to 2020). About the full investigation: Collaborator samples came from the United States, Italy and Spain and covered acute and convalescent phases of COVID-19. Subjects who had been exposed to COVID-19, were actively infected with it, or had recovered from it provided the deeply sampled blood TCRbeta repertoires that made up the dataset. A freely available public database, intended as a resource for researchers studying the immune response to SARS-CoV-2, is where the repertoires were released. The material from the prospective study consisted of cDNA or gDNA derived from T cells, B-cell-depleted T cells, or PBMCs. Samples came from the ongoing ImmuneRACE study (first 160 participants) plus 1,254 subjects from 6 global collaborators. Sample metadata almost always included a de-identified subject ID, COVID-19 status, age in years and sex. Where available, HLA class I and class II types were obtained from metadata supplied by the sample provider rather than from assay-based typing.

Study-level results and caveats: Clinical and demographic metadata were provided uncurated, with the amount varying by source and participant.

Each collaborating institution followed its own protocols to collect whole blood in K2EDTA tubes. For TCRbeta analysis, collaborator samples were shipped as frozen whole blood, as isolated PBMCs, or as DNA extracted from either sample type. TCRbeta CDR3 regions were amplified from genomic DNA by means of the immunoSEQ Assay, a bias-controlled multiplex PCR. Concerning the study's data processing: The number of nucleated cells in each sample was estimated by amplification of reference gene primers within the assay. To quantify the absolute abundance of each unique TCRbeta CDR3 rearrangement, sequence reads were collapsed and filtered. For each sample, productive Simpson clonality was calculated as the square root of Simpson's diversity index across productive rearrangements. Held by TCRdb, this immuneACCESS table contains in-frame sequences only and omits some clones. Under half of the omission traces to an unresolved V gene where checked; the cause of the rest is unknown. V and J calls and clone size are copied from that table; D and trimming were computed from the DNA. In this sample the table shows fewer than 130,000 clones, about 80% of which occur a single time. The biggest ten clones account for approximately 16% of the sample.

The germline V gene (reference sequence) supplies CDR1 DFQATT and CDR2 SNEGSKA. The junction shows trimming of 3 bases on V and 0 bases on J, plus 5 bases between the germline ends. The CDR3 covers 12 residues, taking in both the cysteine and the phenylalanine. The retained sequence is limited to the CDR3, 36 bases, with the frame set at the first base. The TCR was taken from a woman of 80 years or more with active or convalescent COVID-19. The V and J segments used are TRBV20-1 and TRBJ1-1; no D gene can be assigned with confidence. The material sequenced was peripheral blood. The CDR3 has the sequence CSASTVNTEAFF. The DNA sequence is as follows: TGCAGTGCTAGTACAGTGAACACTGAAGCTTTCTTT.